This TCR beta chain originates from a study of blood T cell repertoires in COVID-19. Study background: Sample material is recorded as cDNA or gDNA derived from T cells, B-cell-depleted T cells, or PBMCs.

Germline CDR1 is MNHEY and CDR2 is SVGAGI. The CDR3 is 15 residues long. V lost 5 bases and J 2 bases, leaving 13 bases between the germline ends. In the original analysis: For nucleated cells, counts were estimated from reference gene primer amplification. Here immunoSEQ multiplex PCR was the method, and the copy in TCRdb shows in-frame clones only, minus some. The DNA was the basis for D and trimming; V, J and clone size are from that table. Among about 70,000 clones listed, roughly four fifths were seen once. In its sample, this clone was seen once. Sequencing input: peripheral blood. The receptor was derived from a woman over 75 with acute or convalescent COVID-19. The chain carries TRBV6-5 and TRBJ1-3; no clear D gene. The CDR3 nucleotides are TGTGCCAGCAGTCCACATGACACGGCTGGAAACACCATATATTTT. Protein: CASSPHDTAGNTIYF.